The 7 T cell receptor beta chains given below trace back to one sample, sequenced in a study of T-cell memory formation after mild COVID-19. One entry per CDR3 protein results from TCRdb running MiXCR on the 5' RACE reads. The sample has roughly 510,000 distinct CDR3 sequences, about 18% seen once. The sequenced sample was PBMCs or a T cell subset sorted from them (not recorded which). The origin of the receptors is an adult woman who had mild COVID-19 (a few samples of this study predate the infection). Cell type and time point are not known.

V and J are TRBV5-1 and TRBJ2-5, with 8 bases identical to TRBD1. The germline V gene encodes CDR1 SGHRS and CDR2 YFSETQ. The V and J ends lost 5 bases and 4 bases, in that order; junction bases with no gene match: 10. CDR3 size: 15 residues. The CDR3 protein is CASSLSFTGGETQYF. The CDR3 DNA reads TGCGCCAGCAGTTTGTCATTCACAGGGGGAGAGACCCAGTACTTC.

This clonotype was seen only a few times. The V call is TRBV20-1, the J call TRBJ2-5; 7 bases match TRBD1. Losses at the gene ends were 6 bases for V and 1 base for J; bases not matched to a gene: 5. Germline assignment: CDR1 DFQATT and CDR2 SNEGSKA (reference sequence). This CDR3 is built from 13 residues. This CDR3 is CSAKTGSQETQYF. In DNA, the CDR3 is TGCAGTGCCAAGACAGGGTCCCAAGAGACCCAGTACTTC.

This chain links TRBV3-1 with TRBJ2-4; 7 nucleotides align to TRBD2. This CDR3 has 16 amino acids. Germline V gene sequence: CDR1 LGHDT, CDR2 YNNKEL (reference sequence). V trimming: 4 bases; J trimming: 0 bases; junction bases outside the gene matches: 6. The CDR3 DNA follows: TGTGCCAGCAGCCCCCTAGCGGCCCTAGCCAAAAACATTCAGTACTTC. This translates into CASSPLAALAKNIQYF.

The chain couples TRBV27 to TRBJ1-5; weak D call: TRBD1 (6 bases). The CDR3 covers 19 residues. CDR1 is MNHEY, CDR2 SMNVEV, per germline (reference sequence). The V end lost 2 bases, the J end lost 6 bases, and 26 bases lay between the germline ends. The CDR3 here is CASSLPSSGRLGAGQPQHF. CDR3 DNA sequence: TGTGCCAGCAGTTTACCCTCTTCGGGCCGGTTGGGGGCTGGTCAGCCCCAGCATTTT.

This clonotype was counted a few times. J is TRBJ2-2 and V is TRBV5-5, with D perhaps assigned TRBD1 or TRBD2 (5 bases each). The CDR3 spans 13 residues. Germline-derived CDR1 and CDR2 are SGHKS and YYEKEE (reference sequence). Trimming pared 6 bases from V and 5 bases from J, leaving 11 bases between. The CDR3, as DNA: TGTGCCAGCATAATGGGGGTTACCGGGGAGCTGTTTTTT. This gives the protein CASIMGVTGELFF.

The rearrangement links TRBV12-3 or TRBV12-4 to TRBJ1-1; D not certain. V was shortened by 8 bases and J by 7 bases, with 14 bases between the two germline ends. CDR3 length equals 12 residues. CDR3 region: CASAKRGVEAFF. In DNA form, the CDR3 reads TGTGCCAGCGCGAAGCGCGGGGTTGAAGCTTTCTTT.

The DNA of the CDR3 is TGTGCCAGCTCACCAAGGAGAGCGGGAGAGACCCAGTACTTC. This gives the protein CASSPRRAGETQYF. The rearrangement joins TRBV18 to TRBJ2-5; D may be TRBD2 (6 bases). This CDR3 has 14 residues. Germline loops: CDR1 KGHSH, CDR2 LQKENI. V gave up 2 bases and J gave up 4 bases, with 11 bases separating them.